These 23 T cell receptor beta chains were sequenced from one sample in a study of CD8 T cells in Susac syndrome. When the RNA was reverse transcribed, random hexamers were used with an input of about 0.45 to 1 ug. A single record per CDR3 protein comes from TCRdb applying MiXCR to the immunoSEQ multiplex PCR reads. The sample has about 120,000 distinct CDR3 sequences; 85% to 95% are singletons. The sample taken for sequencing was CD4+ T cells from PBMCs. Receptors were obtained from a human donor in good health.

The chain uses TRBV6-5 and TRBJ2-3; D ambiguous. The V gene's germline CDR1 is MNHEY and CDR2 SVGAGI. With 6 bases removed from V and 5 bases from J, the gap between germline ends came to 12 bases. The CDR3 has 13 amino acids. CDR3 in DNA: TGTGCCAGCAGCCCTGACTGGAGAGATACGCAGTATTTT. This translates into CASSPDWRDTQYF.

The chain carries TRBV5-1 and TRBJ2-7; no firm D call. The V end lost 2 bases, the J end lost 0 bases, and 12 bases lay between the germline ends. Germline lookup yields CDR1 SGHRS and CDR2 YFSETQ. The CDR3 sequence is 15 residues long. This CDR3 reads CASSFLAESSYEQYF. The CDR3 bases are TGCGCCAGCAGCTTTTTAGCCGAGAGCTCCTACGAGCAGTACTTC.

V is TRBV5-1 and J is TRBJ1-5; TRBD1 agrees at 7 bases. The J segment lost 5 bases and the V segment lost 4 bases, leaving 6 bases of the junction unmatched. Looked up from germline, CDR1 is SGHRS and CDR2 is YFSETQ. The CDR3 extends over 14 amino acids. For the CDR3, the DNA is TGCGCCAGCAGCATACAGGGGTCAGATCAGCCCCAGCATTTT. Translation: CASSIQGSDQPQHF.

The chain employs TRBV7-9 and TRBJ1-2; TRBD1 matches at 8 bases. Germline V gene data show CDR1 as SEHNR and CDR2 as FQNEAQ (reference sequence). CDR3 size: 14 residues. The V segment lost 5 bases and the J segment 4 bases; nucleotides outside the gene matches: 6. CDR3 protein: CASSVRQGSYGYTF. CDR3 DNA: TGTGCCAGCAGCGTCCGACAGGGGTCCTATGGCTACACCTTC.

J is TRBJ1-4 and V is TRBV5-1, with a tentative D call TRBD1 (6 bases). The CDR3 is 16 residues long. Germline V gene lookup returns CDR1 SGHRS and CDR2 YFSETQ. Trimming shortened V by 4 bases and J by 1 base, and 14 bases separated the two germline ends. CDR3 coding DNA: TGCGCCAGCAGCCCCAGGGGTCCAGGAACTAATGAAAAACTGTTTTTT. Protein: CASSPRGPGTNEKLFF.

With regard to this clonotype: The junction does not match germline at one end; this may be a read error. The chain has TRBV18 and TRBJ1-1, with 7 nucleotides matching TRBD1. The germline CDR1 and CDR2 sequences are KGHSH and LQKENI. CDR3 size: 12 residues. CDR3 DNA sequence: TGTGCCAGCTCTCAAGAAGGACAGGTTCAACTCTTT. Protein: CASSQEGQVQLF. Full variable domain (outside the CDR3, taken from reference TRBV18 and TRBJ1-1): NAGVMQNPRHLVRRRGQEARLRCSPMKGHSHVYWYRQLPEEGLKFMVYLQKENIIDESGMPKERFSAEFPKEGPSILRIQQVVRGDSAAYFCASSQEGQVQLFGQGTRLTVV.

V is TRBV12-3 or TRBV12-4 and J is TRBJ2-7; tentative D call: TRBD1 (7 bases). This CDR3 spans 16 amino acids. Trimming left V 8 bases short and J 0 bases short, with 20 bases between. In DNA form, the CDR3 reads TGTGCCAGCGGGGATAACAGACAGGGAGGCTCCTACGAGCAGTACTTC. Translation gives CASGDNRQGGSYEQYF.

The rearrangement uses TRBV25-1 and TRBJ2-7, with 14 positions matching TRBD2. The ends lost 2 bases at V and 7 bases at J; junction bases unmatched: 13. The CDR3 extends over 18 amino acids. Looked up from germline, CDR1 is MGHDK and CDR2 is SYGVNS. For the CDR3, the DNA is TGTGCCAGCAGTGAACCGGGACTAGCGGGGGAATCGTCACGGGAGCAGTACTTC. Protein sequence: CASSEPGLAGESSREQYF.

This chain uses TRBV7-2 with TRBJ1-2, with 8 bases aligning to TRBD1. The trim removed 2 bases at V and 4 bases at J, leaving 6 bases unmatched. The germline V gene encodes CDR1 SGHTA and CDR2 FQGNSA. The CDR3 contains 15 residues. The CDR3 sequence: CASSLRGQVSYGYTF. The CDR3 bases are TGTGCCAGCAGCTTAAGGGGACAGGTTTCCTATGGCTACACCTTC.

This clonotype occurred a few times. The chain carries TRBV12-3 or TRBV12-4 and TRBJ1-2; maybe TRBD1 (5 bases). The CDR3 runs 13 residues. Trimming removed 1 base at V and 8 bases at J, with 11 bases between. The CDR3 bases are TGTGCCAGCAGTTTAGGGCAGGGTTACGGCTACACCTTC. It encodes CASSLGQGYGYTF.

The CDR3 here is CASSHPGRGAFF. In DNA, the CDR3 is TGTGCCAGCAGCCACCCGGGACGAGGAGCTTTCTTT. This sequence joins TRBV14 and TRBJ1-1; a weak D match, TRBD1 (5 bases). Germline V CDR1 and CDR2: SGHDN, FVKESK. The CDR3 loop spans 12 amino acids. Between the trimmed V and J ends, which lost 3 bases and 10 bases, there was a span of 12 bases. The full variable domain, rest sourced from reference TRBV14 and TRBJ1-1, is EAGVTQFPSHSVIEKGQTVTLRCDPISGHDNLYWYRRVMGKEIKFLLHFVKESKQDESGMPNNRFLAERTGGTYSTLKVQPAELEDSGVYFCASSHPGRGAFFGQGTRLTVV.

The V gene is TRBV6-5, the J gene TRBJ2-1; 9 bases agree with TRBD1. Germline CDR1 MNHEY, CDR2 SVGAGI. J gave up 2 bases and V 1 base, and 9 bases lay outside the gene matches. CDR3 length: 18 residues. This CDR3 reads CASSYLPWTGDTYNEQFF. CDR3 bases: TGTGCCAGCAGTTACTTACCCTGGACAGGGGATACCTACAATGAGCAGTTCTTC.

The chain links TRBV13 to TRBJ2-7; 7 bases fit TRBD2. This CDR3 is 15 amino acids long. V shed 3 bases and J 2 bases; nucleotides not matched to a gene: 7. The germline V gene has CDR1 PRHDT and CDR2 FYEKMQ (reference sequence). Here the CDR3 reads CASSLGLKPTYEQYF. The CDR3, as DNA: TGTGCCAGCAGCTTGGGACTAAAACCCACCTACGAGCAGTACTTC.

The rearrangement links TRBV7-9 to TRBJ1-2; possible D gene TRBD1, 5 bases. The CDR3 is made up of 14 amino acids. CDR1 and CDR2 (germline): SEHNR, FQNEAQ (reference sequence). V lost 5 bases and J lost 4, with 14 bases in between. The CDR3 spells CASSPRGPFYGYTF. The CDR3 DNA follows: TGTGCCAGCAGCCCCCGGGGCCCCTTCTATGGCTACACCTTC.

V is TRBV5-4 and J is TRBJ1-1; 9 bases fit TRBD1. The germline CDR1 and CDR2 sequences are SGHNT and YYREEE (reference sequence). The CDR3 length is 15 residues. The trim removed 5 bases at V and 5 bases at J, leaving 10 bases unmatched. CDR3 sequence reads: CASSLGGTGSTEAFF. The CDR3 DNA reads TGTGCCAGCAGTCTCGGCGGGACAGGGTCAACTGAAGCTTTCTTT.

The chain links TRBV10-3 to TRBJ1-1, with TRBD1 as a possible D gene (6 bases). Germline loops: CDR1 ENHRY, CDR2 SYGVKD. With 9 bases removed from V and 0 bases from J, the gap between germline ends came to 14 bases. The CDR3 consists of 14 residues. CDR3 sequence: CAIGGHLMNTEAFF. DNA for the CDR3: TGTGCCATTGGGGGGCACCTCATGAACACTGAAGCTTTCTTT.

The rearrangement joins TRBV9 to TRBJ2-3; the D gene is possibly TRBD2 (5 bases). Trimming stripped 2 bases from V and 4 bases from J, with 14 bases between. CDR1 and CDR2 (germline): SGDLS, YYNGEE. This CDR3 region has 15 residues. CDR3 protein: CASSVGGEGPDTQYF. The CDR3 DNA is TGTGCCAGCAGCGTGGGCGGTGAGGGCCCAGATACGCAGTATTTT. Drawing the rest from reference TRBV9 and TRBJ2-3, the complete variable domain is DSGVTQTPKHLITATGQRVTLRCSPRSGDLSVYWYQQSLDQGLQFLIQYYNGEERAKGNILERFSAQQFPDLHSELNLSSLELGDSALYFCASSVGGEGPDTQYFGPGTRLTVL.

This chain connects TRBV4-3 to TRBJ2-3; TRBD2 matches 10 bases. Trimming removed 6 bases from V and 4 bases from J; junction bases left unmatched: 13. The CDR3 covers 17 residues. Germline assignment: CDR1 LGHNA and CDR2 YSLEER. In DNA, the CDR3 is TGCGCCAGCAGTCAAAGCGATACTAGCGGGGCCCCAGATACGCAGTATTTT. Amino acids: CASSQSDTSGAPDTQYF.

The CDR3 DNA reads TGTGCTAGTGGTTGGCGGACAGGGGGTATGAACACTGAAGCTTTCTTT. Encoded protein: CASGWRTGGMNTEAFF. The V gene is TRBV12-5, the J gene TRBJ1-1; 10 nucleotides match TRBD1. The CDR3 is 16 amino acids. Germline V gene data show CDR1 as LGHNT and CDR2 as FRNRAP. J gave up 0 bases and V 4 bases, and 5 bases lay outside the gene matches.

The rearrangement links TRBV7-8 to TRBJ1-4, with 7 nucleotides matching TRBD1. The CDR3 is 14 residues long. V shed 3 bases and J 3 bases; nucleotides not matched to a gene: 1. Germline lookup yields CDR1 SGHVS and CDR2 FQNEAQ. The CDR3 DNA follows: TGTGCCAGCAGCTTGGGACAGCCTAATGAAAAACTGTTTTTT. Its translation: CASSLGQPNEKLFF.

The chain links TRBV13 to TRBJ2-7; 12 bases align to TRBD2. V was clipped by 5 bases and J by 2 bases; unmatched bases: 4. The CDR3 runs 15 residues. The germline V gene encodes CDR1 PRHDT and CDR2 FYEKMQ (reference sequence). The DNA for the CDR3 is TGTGCCAGCAGCCTCGGACTAGCGGGAACCTACGAGCAGTACTTC. It translates to CASSLGLAGTYEQYF.

V gene TRBV7-2 combines with J gene TRBJ2-5, with D perhaps matching TRBD1 (5 bases). Looked up from germline, CDR1 is SGHTA and CDR2 is FQGNSA. Between the trimmed V and J ends, which lost 2 bases and 8 bases, there was a span of 18 bases. The CDR3 spans 15 residues. The CDR3 DNA reads as TGTGCCAGCAGCTTATTCGGCAGGGAAGGCGACACCCAGTACTTC. Translated: CASSLFGREGDTQYF.

The chain has TRBV15 and TRBJ2-5; tentative D call: TRBD1 (5 bases). Deletions cut 1 base from V and 5 bases from J, with 8 bases between. CDR1 LNHNV and CDR2 YYDKDF come from the germline V gene (reference sequence). CDR3 length: 13 amino acids. The CDR3 DNA is TGTGCCACCAGCAGAGTAGGGGTCGAGACCCAGTACTTC. This translates into CATSRVGVETQYF.